Below, 11 T cell receptor beta chains from the same sample are listed, as sequenced in a study of T cell clonality in common variable immunodeficiency. Whole-study findings and limits: Fewer deletions and N-nucleotide insertions were reportedly seen in common variable immunodeficiency TCR beta sequences.

These receptors' targets are unknown. Sequencing used immunoSEQ multiplex PCR; TCRdb keeps in-frame clones, though not all of them. Recorded for this sample: about 15,000 clones. The sequencing input was peripheral blood mononuclear cells. These TCRs come from a human donor with common variable immunodeficiency.

In the case of this clone: The read terminates 3 residues before the CDR3 end, so the remaining end is supplied by the germline J gene. The chain combines TRBV30 with TRBJ1-6; 8 nucleotides align to TRBD1. Germline loops: CDR1 GTSNPN, CDR2 SVGIG (reference sequence). V gave up 0 bases and J gave up 10 bases; unmatched junction bases: 5. The CDR3 spans 14 residues. The covered CDR3 bases are TGTGCCTGGAGTGTAAGCAGGGGGCGATCACCC. Translated: CAWSVSRGRSP. From start to end, the CDR3 is CAWSVSRGRSPLHF. The whole variable domain, filled in from reference TRBV30 and TRBJ1-6, reads SQTIHQWPATLVQPVGSPLSLECTVEGTSNPNLYWYRQAAGRGLQLLFYSVGIGQISSEVPQNLSASRPQDRQFILSSKKLLLSDSGFYLCAWSVSRGRSPLHFGNGTRLTVT.

Regarding this clone: The CDR3 end lies 3 residues beyond the end of the read and is filled in from the germline J gene. V is TRBV10-3 and J is TRBJ2-1; tentative D call: TRBD2 (5 bases). The CDR3 is 11 amino acids. Germline loops: CDR1 ENHRY, CDR2 SYGVKD. V was trimmed by 10 bases and J by 8 bases, leaving 12 bases between them. The part of the CDR3 DNA that was read is TGTGCCACCTCCCGAGCGGATGAG. Its translation is CATSRADE. From start to end, the CDR3 is CATSRADEQFF.

About this clone: The read halts 3 residues ahead of the CDR3 end, with the missing end drawn from the germline J gene. The chain links TRBV19 to TRBJ2-7; 8 nucleotides line up with TRBD1. CDR1 is LNHDA and CDR2 is SQIVND in the germline V gene (reference sequence). V trimming: 6 bases; J trimming: 2 bases; junction bases outside the gene matches: 3. The CDR3 totals 13 residues. Incomplete CDR3 DNA: TGTGCCAGTAGACTACAGGGGGCCTACGAG. Its translation is CASRLQGAYE. From start to end, the CDR3 is CASRLQGAYEQYF.

On this clone itself: The observed sequence ends 3 residues before the CDR3 terminus, with the missing tail filled in from the germline J gene. The chain recombines TRBV12-3 or TRBV12-4 with TRBJ1-2; no clear D. Trimming shortened V by 10 bases and J by 5 bases, and 11 bases separated the two germline ends. CDR3 length: 11 amino acids. The DNA read from the CDR3 is TGTGCCACCAGGAGAGGTTATGGC. It yields the protein CATRRGYG. The full CDR3 protein is CATRRGYGYTF.

The CDR3 bases that were read are TGTGCCAGCAGCTTATTCCCTAATACAGGGGAA. Its translation: CASSLFPNTGE. The full-length CDR3 reads as CASSLFPNTGEAFF. The chain is built from TRBV11-3 and TRBJ1-1; maybe TRBD1 (6 bases). The CDR3 extends 3 residues past the end of the read, so its final part is completed from the germline J gene. Per germline, CDR1 SGHNT and CDR2 YENEEA. The CDR3 has 14 residues.

Concerning this clone itself: The CDR3 end is not reached by the read, which stops 3 residues before it; the germline J gene fills it in. The V gene is TRBV20-1, the J gene TRBJ2-7; 7 bases agree with TRBD1. The CDR3 has 12 residues. V dropped 2 bases and J dropped 3; count of bases not matched to a gene: 1. Germline CDR1 is DFQATT and CDR2 is SNEGSKA (reference sequence). This chain's CDR3 is CSARRDSYEQYF. The DNA read from the CDR3 is TGCAGTGCTAGACGGGACAGCTACGAG.

Concerning this clone: The CDR3 is cut off 3 residues early in the read; its end comes from the germline J gene. The genes are TRBV5-1 and TRBJ2-5; TRBD2 agrees at 15 bases. The ends lost 3 bases at V and 3 bases at J; junction bases unmatched: 9. CDR1 and CDR2 (germline): SGHRS, YFSETQ. There are 18 residues in the CDR3. CDR3 loop: CASSSGTSGGPLKETQYF. The part of the CDR3 DNA that was read is TGCGCCAGCAGCTCCGGGACTAGCGGGGGGCCCCTTAAAGAGACC.

In the case of this clone: Sequencing ends 3 residues short of the CDR3 end; the germline J gene provides the rest. The rearrangement uses TRBV28 and TRBJ2-1; TRBD1 matches at 7 bases. Germline CDR1 reads MDHEN; CDR2 reads SYDVKM. Trimming removed 7 bases from V and 1 base from J; junction bases left unmatched: 10. The CDR3 has 16 amino acids. The CDR3 DNA, read in part, is TGTGCCAGCATGAGAGAACAGGGGCGTTCCTACAATGAG. Translation gives CASMREQGRSYNE. The complete CDR3 reads CASMREQGRSYNEQFF.

Worth noting for this clone: The read ends 3 residues shy of where the CDR3 ends; the end is completed using the germline J gene. The V call is TRBV30, the J call TRBJ1-5, with 10 bases that match TRBD1. The junction had 9 bases not matched to a gene; V was cut back by 7 bases and J by 3 bases. Germline CDR1 reads GTSNPN; CDR2 reads SVGIG (reference sequence). CDR3 length: 15 amino acids. CDR3 protein: CASAGTGDSNQPQHF. CDR3 DNA, as far as it was read: TGTGCCTCCGCGGGGACAGGGGATTCCAATCAGCCC.

As for this clone: Coverage ceases 3 residues before the CDR3 finishes, and the germline J gene fills in the end. The chain has TRBV29-1 and TRBJ1-2; D unresolved. The germline V gene has CDR1 SQVTM and CDR2 ANQGSEA. The CDR3 runs to 12 residues. V was cut by 0 bases and J by 4 bases, with 6 bases left in between. The CDR3 sequence is CSVEDSSYGYTF. The part of the CDR3 DNA that was read is TGCAGCGTTGAAGATTCATCCTATGGC. The entire variable domain, with the rest obtained from reference TRBV29-1 and TRBJ1-2, is as follows: SAVISQKPSRDICQRGTSLTIQCQVDSQVTMMFWYRQQPGQSLTLIATANQGSEATYESGFVIDKFPISRPNLTFSTLTVSNMSPEDSSIYLCSVEDSSYGYTFGSGTRLTVV.

To note about this clone: Coverage ceases 3 residues before the CDR3 finishes, and the germline J gene fills in the end. V is TRBV7-9 and J is TRBJ1-2; TRBD1 aligns across 9 bases. CDR1 is SEHNR and CDR2 is FQNEAQ in the germline V gene (reference sequence). The CDR3 contains 14 residues. The sequenced part of the CDR3 DNA is TGTGCCAGCAGCCGTGGACAGGGGTTTAGCGGC. This translates into CASSRGQGFSG. The CDR3 in its entirety is CASSRGQGFSGYTF.